The 32 T cell receptor beta chains given below trace back to one sample, sequenced in a study of control samples from healthy donors and cancer patients (dated by TCRdb to between 2020 and 2021). Library preparation was by the immunoSEQ multiplex PCR assay. TCRdb re-hosts the immuneACCESS table, in-frame sequences only. Its copies lack some clones; in the studies checked, an unresolved V gene accounts for under half of them, and the cause for the rest is not known. This sample comprises about 82,000 clones, over 90% of them detected only once. In total, the top ten clones hold around 4.7% of the sample. Sequenced: blood. The receptor set was obtained from a woman between 18 and 30 years old in good health.

The V and J genes are TRBV28 and TRBJ2-7, with D perhaps TRBD1 (6 bases). This CDR3 is 13 amino acids long. Trimming pared 7 bases from V and 5 bases from J, leaving 15 bases between. Germline V gene lookup returns CDR1 MDHEN and CDR2 SYDVKM. This CDR3 is CASNRNRADEQYF. DNA of the CDR3: TGTGCCAGCAACCGAAACAGGGCCGACGAGCAGTACTTC.

This chain uses TRBV6-5 with TRBJ1-5, with D unresolved. The germline V and J ends were trimmed by 7 bases and 3 bases, with 7 bases remaining between them. The germline V gene has CDR1 MNHEY and CDR2 SVGAGI. CDR3 length equals 12 residues. The CDR3 is CASKGPNQPQHF. The CDR3 DNA sequence: TGTGCCAGCAAAGGTCCCAATCAGCCCCAGCATTTT.

V is TRBV5-1 and J is TRBJ2-6, with D possibly matching TRBD1 (6 bases). The CDR3 runs to 13 residues. Trimming stripped 7 bases from V and 2 bases from J, with 7 bases between. Germline V gene lookup returns CDR1 SGHRS and CDR2 YFSETQ. In nucleotides, the CDR3 is TGCGCCAGCTCAGGGGCTGGGGCCAACGTCCTGACTTTC. Encoded protein: CASSGAGANVLTF.

DNA of the CDR3: TGTGCCATCGACAGGCAAAATAACTATGGCTACACCTTC. This sequence encodes CAIDRQNNYGYTF. V usage is TRBV10-3 and J usage is TRBJ1-2; tentative D call: TRBD1 (6 bases). Germline CDR1 is ENHRY and CDR2 is SYGVKD. The CDR3 extends over 13 amino acids. V shed 8 bases and J shed 1 base, with 11 bases lying between them.

This clone appeared a single time. The rearrangement links TRBV9 to TRBJ1-6, with TRBD1 matching 7 bases. The CDR3 sequence is 17 residues long. J was trimmed by 8 bases and V by 0 bases; bases with no gene match: 11. Germline lookup yields CDR1 SGDLS and CDR2 YYNGEE. The CDR3 bases are TGTGCCAGCAGCGTAGAACCAACGAGGGGGCGGCATTCACCCCTCCACTTT. Amino acids: CASSVEPTRGRHSPLHF.

The rearrangement joins TRBV15 to TRBJ2-1; 13 bases are shared with TRBD2. Germline V gene data show CDR1 as LNHNV and CDR2 as YYDKDF (reference sequence). This CDR3 contains 15 residues. V trimming: 4 bases; J trimming: 5 bases; junction bases outside the gene matches: 2. The CDR3 spells CATSIGTSGDNEQFF. The DNA of the CDR3 is TGTGCCACCAGCATTGGGACTAGCGGGGACAATGAGCAGTTCTTC.

The chain couples TRBV28 to TRBJ1-6, with TRBD1 matching over 9 bases. The trim removed 4 bases at V and 4 bases at J, leaving 11 bases unmatched. Per the germline V gene, CDR1 is MDHEN and CDR2 is SYDVKM. This CDR3 has 18 residues. The CDR3 coding sequence is TGTGCCAGCAGTTCTAGTATTGGGACAGGGAAATATAATTCACCCCTCCACTTT. Its translation is CASSSSIGTGKYNSPLHF.

The chain carries TRBV5-1 and TRBJ2-2; D perhaps matches TRBD1 (6 bases). The CDR3 spans 13 residues. Trimming removed 5 bases at V and 8 bases at J, with 13 bases between. The germline gives CDR1 SGHRS, CDR2 YFSETQ. The CDR3 DNA reads TGCGCCAGCAGGCTAGACAGGTCTGGGGAGCTGTTTTTT. Amino acids: CASRLDRSGELFF.

The V call is TRBV9, the J call TRBJ1-1; the D is unclear. Germline CDR1 reads SGDLS; CDR2 reads YYNGEE. V lost 2 bases to trimming and J lost 6 bases, with 11 bases between them. This CDR3 has 13 amino acids. The CDR3 spells CASSVLGSAEAFF. The CDR3 DNA is TGTGCCAGCAGCGTTTTAGGGAGCGCTGAAGCTTTCTTT.

The chain carries TRBV19 and TRBJ1-5; D remains unclear. The CDR3 extends over 17 amino acids. The V end lost 2 bases, the J end lost 6 bases, and 20 bases lay between the germline ends. Germline values: CDR1 LNHDA, CDR2 SQIVND (reference sequence). CDR3 nucleotides: TGTGCCAGTAGTATAATGGGCCCAGCCGCAGCGGGTCAGCCCCAGCATTTT. Translation: CASSIMGPAAAGQPQHF.

The chain is built from TRBV19 and TRBJ1-1; perhaps TRBD1 as D (6 bases). V lost 7 bases, J lost 1 base, and 13 bases lay in between. This CDR3 is 14 amino acids long. Looked up from germline, CDR1 is LNHDA and CDR2 is SQIVND (reference sequence). The CDR3 bases are TGTGCCAGTACCTACGCACAGGGGAACACTGAAGCTTTCTTT. It encodes CASTYAQGNTEAFF. The full variable domain, with the rest looked up from reference TRBV19 and TRBJ1-1, is DGGITQSPKYLFRKEGQNVTLSCEQNLNHDAMYWYRQDPGQGLRLIYYSQIVNDFQKGDIAEGYSVSREKKESFPLTVTSAQKNPTAFYLCASTYAQGNTEAFFGQGTRLTVV.

V and J are TRBV5-1 and TRBJ2-7; no clear D. The CDR3 is made up of 14 amino acids. Trimming took off 5 bases at V and 2 bases at J, with 14 bases between the two ends. CDR1 SGHRS and CDR2 YFSETQ come from the germline V gene. CDR3 coding DNA: TGCGCCAGCAGTCTCCCCCGTGAGACCTACGAGCAGTACTTC. This gives the protein CASSLPRETYEQYF.

For this clone: Different DNA sequences within this sample yield the same CDR3. The chain employs TRBV4-1 and TRBJ2-5; TRBD1 is a possible D gene (5 bases). Trimming shortened V by 3 bases and J by 2 bases, and 10 bases separated the two germline ends. The CDR3 is made up of 14 amino acids. The germline V gene has CDR1 MGHRA and CDR2 YSYEKL. In DNA, the CDR3 is TGCGCCAGCAGCCAGGGGCAGAGACAAGAGACCCAGTACTTC. As protein: CASSQGQRQETQYF.

This rearrangement joins TRBV18 to TRBJ2-3, with TRBD2 as a possible D gene (7 bases). The CDR3 runs 17 residues. The germline gives CDR1 KGHSH, CDR2 LQKENI. Trimming took off 2 bases at V and 3 bases at J, with 18 bases between the two ends. Written as DNA, the CDR3 is TGTGCCAGCTCACCAATGGCGGGGGCGTGGCGAACAGATACGCAGTATTTT. This gives the protein CASSPMAGAWRTDTQYF.

The V and J genes are TRBV7-9 and TRBJ2-2; D is ambiguous. Germline values: CDR1 SEHNR, CDR2 FQNEAQ (reference sequence). Trimming stripped 1 base from V and 9 bases from J, with 6 bases between. This CDR3 contains 12 residues. The CDR3 loop is CASSLGDWELFF. CDR3 sequence (DNA): TGTGCCAGCAGCTTAGGAGACTGGGAGCTGTTTTTT.

Only one count was recorded for this clone. V gene TRBV7-2 combines with J gene TRBJ1-2; a possible D gene is TRBD1 (6 bases). The CDR3 runs 13 residues. Deletions cut 5 bases from V and 4 bases from J, with 11 bases between. Germline loops: CDR1 SGHTA, CDR2 FQGNSA. Here the CDR3 reads CASSITGTYGYTF. CDR3 sequence (DNA): TGTGCCAGCAGCATTACAGGGACCTATGGCTACACCTTC.

CDR3: CSVLDNSYEQYF. In DNA, the CDR3 is TGCAGCGTTTTGGACAACTCCTACGAGCAGTACTTC. The chain combines TRBV29-1 with TRBJ2-7; possibly TRBD1 for D (5 bases). CDR1 SQVTM and CDR2 ANQGSEA come from the germline V gene. This CDR3 has 12 amino acids. The ends were cut back, 5 bases at V and 0 bases at J, with 8 bases in the middle.

The chain employs TRBV19 and TRBJ1-1; no firm D call. The CDR3 consists of 14 residues. V was clipped by 6 bases and J by 2 bases, with 13 bases between them. Germline assignment: CDR1 LNHDA and CDR2 SQIVND (reference sequence). CDR3 sequence: CASRAGSRNTEAFF. CDR3 DNA sequence: TGTGCCAGTAGGGCGGGGTCTAGAAACACTGAAGCTTTCTTT. Full variable domain (remainder filled in from reference TRBV19 and TRBJ1-1): DGGITQSPKYLFRKEGQNVTLSCEQNLNHDAMYWYRQDPGQGLRLIYYSQIVNDFQKGDIAEGYSVSREKKESFPLTVTSAQKNPTAFYLCASRAGSRNTEAFFGQGTRLTVV.

The chain uses TRBV4-1 and TRBJ1-4, with a weak D call TRBD1 (5 bases). The CDR3 loop spans 14 amino acids. Between the trimmed V and J ends, which lost 3 bases and 3 bases, there was a span of 8 bases. From germline, CDR1 is MGHRA and CDR2 YSYEKL. The CDR3 DNA is TGCGCCAGCAGCCAGGGACCGGCTAATGAAAAACTGTTTTTT. Its protein product is CASSQGPANEKLFF.

The chain is built from TRBV12-3 or TRBV12-4 and TRBJ1-3, with no clear D. This CDR3 contains 12 residues. The V and J ends lost 2 bases and 9 bases respectively, with 8 bases between them. CDR3: CASSLIVGTIYF. The CDR3 DNA follows: TGTGCCAGCAGTTTAATCGTGGGCACCATATATTTT.

This clone occurred a few times. The CDR3 reads CASSLGLGGTIYF. In DNA, the CDR3 is TGTGCCAGCAGTTTAGGGCTCGGGGGCACCATATATTTT. The chain employs TRBV28 and TRBJ1-3; D might be TRBD1 (5 bases). The CDR3 runs to 13 residues. The V end lost 2 bases, the J end lost 9 bases, and 11 bases lay between the germline ends. The germline V gene has CDR1 MDHEN and CDR2 SYDVKM.

V usage is TRBV9 and J usage is TRBJ2-1; 9 nucleotides align to TRBD2. Germline V gives CDR1 SGDLS, CDR2 YYNGEE. The CDR3 has 16 residues. After removal of 0 bases from V and 8 bases from J, the junction contained 9 bases not matched to a gene. The CDR3 spells CASSVDSAGGPDEQFF. CDR3 bases: TGTGCCAGCAGCGTAGACTCTGCGGGAGGGCCGGATGAGCAGTTCTTC. Complete variable domain (other parts from reference TRBV9 and TRBJ2-1): DSGVTQTPKHLITATGQRVTLRCSPRSGDLSVYWYQQSLDQGLQFLIQYYNGEERAKGNILERFSAQQFPDLHSELNLSSLELGDSALYFCASSVDSAGGPDEQFFGPGTRLTVL.

In the case of this clone: One end of the junction is discordant with germline, which a read error may explain. Additional DNA sequences in this sample encode the identical CDR3. DNA for the CDR3: TGTGCCAGCAGCCTGGGGTCCGGGACGCCCGCGGTCTTC. Encoded protein: CASSLGSGTPAVF. The chain recombines TRBV27 with TRBJ2-1; tentatively, D is TRBD1 or TRBD2 (5 bases each). The CDR3 has 13 residues. Germline-derived CDR1 and CDR2 are MNHEY and SMNVEV (reference sequence).

V usage is TRBV10-3 and J usage is TRBJ1-2; 9 bases line up with TRBD1. Trimming took 7 bases from V and 4 from J; bases not matched to a gene: 10. This CDR3 comprises 15 residues. Germline lookup yields CDR1 ENHRY and CDR2 SYGVKD. CDR3 residues: CAIKEQGARGYGYTF. As DNA, the CDR3 is TGTGCCATCAAAGAACAGGGGGCGCGGGGCTATGGCTACACCTTC.

This chain links TRBV7-8 with TRBJ1-3; TRBD1 matches 8 bases. Looked up from germline, CDR1 is SGHVS and CDR2 is FQNEAQ. The CDR3 consists of 16 residues. The V gene end was trimmed by 5 bases and the J gene end by 7 bases; junction bases not matched to a gene: 13. Written as DNA, the CDR3 is TGTGCCAGCAGCGCAACAGGGGGTGGTACGGGGAACACCATATATTTT. Translated, it gives CASSATGGGTGNTIYF.

This chain joins TRBV5-4 and TRBJ2-3, with TRBD1 identical over 7 bases. Germline loops: CDR1 SGHNT, CDR2 YYREEE (reference sequence). V trimming: 4 bases; J trimming: 5 bases; junction bases outside the gene matches: 10. The CDR3 covers 15 residues. DNA for the CDR3: TGTGCCAGCAGCATTCCAAAGCAGGGGGAAGATACGCAGTATTTT. Residues: CASSIPKQGEDTQYF.

This chain uses TRBV5-4 with TRBJ2-3; 8 bases are shared with TRBD2. Germline V lookup: CDR1 SGHNT, CDR2 YYREEE (reference sequence). CDR3 length: 15 amino acids. The ends lost 1 base at V and 4 bases at J; junction bases unmatched: 5. The CDR3 spells CASSLTSGKADTQYF. The CDR3 DNA reads TGTGCCAGCAGCTTGACTAGCGGAAAGGCAGATACGCAGTATTTT.

The chain combines TRBV20-1 with TRBJ1-6; D is possibly TRBD1 (5 bases). Trimming took off 3 bases at V and 1 base at J, with 13 bases between the two ends. CDR3 size: 16 residues. Germline lookup yields CDR1 DFQATT and CDR2 SNEGSKA (reference sequence). CDR3 nucleotides: TGCAGTGCTAGTGGGCTTAGGGGTTCCTATAATTCACCCCTCCACTTT. Its translation is CSASGLRGSYNSPLHF.

The chain employs TRBV28 and TRBJ2-5; a weak D match, TRBD2 (6 bases). The CDR3 has 14 residues. The germline V and J ends were trimmed by 3 bases and 6 bases, with 14 bases remaining between them. CDR1 MDHEN and CDR2 SYDVKM come from the germline V gene. This CDR3 is CASSLRSGLKTQYF. In DNA form, the CDR3 reads TGTGCCAGCAGTTTGAGGAGCGGGTTGAAGACCCAGTACTTC.

The V call is TRBV27, the J call TRBJ2-3, with D unclear. Trimming left V 3 bases short and J 2 bases short, with 9 bases between. This CDR3 spans 14 amino acids. CDR1 is MNHEY and CDR2 is SMNVEV in the germline V gene (reference sequence). The chain's CDR3 is CASSLGLNTDTQYF. CDR3 sequence (DNA): TGTGCCAGCAGTTTGGGGTTGAACACAGATACGCAGTATTTT.

This chain joins TRBV6-5 and TRBJ2-7; D may be TRBD1 or TRBD2 (5 bases each). Germline CDR1 reads MNHEY; CDR2 reads SVGAGI. Trimming took 10 bases from V and 0 from J, leaving 16 bases between them. The CDR3 spans 14 residues. The CDR3 spells CATQWGTFSYEQYF. CDR3 sequence (DNA): TGTGCCACCCAGTGGGGGACGTTCTCCTACGAGCAGTACTTC.

This clone is a singleton in its sample. This rearrangement joins TRBV5-1 to TRBJ1-2; tentative D call: TRBD1 (5 bases). V was pared by 0 bases and J by 1 base, with 10 bases between. Per germline, CDR1 SGHRS and CDR2 YFSETQ. The CDR3 is 15 amino acids. The CDR3 DNA sequence: TGCGCCAGCAGCTTGGACGGCAGGGTTAACTATGGCTACACCTTC. Its translation is CASSLDGRVNYGYTF.